The clone carrying this TCR beta chain was counted a few times. As yet, its antigen is unknown. This record comes from a study of response to subunit inactivated influenza vaccine. Study-wide findings and caveats: Authors proposed each seasonal influenza vaccination draws in few new T cells.

TCRdb passed the RT-PCR reads through MiXCR, listing each CDR3 protein once. The sample includes about 180,000 distinct CDR3 sequences, around 10% seen only once; the top ten take approximately 39%. The CDR3 length is 15 residues. V was pared by 1 base and J by 5 bases, with 13 bases between. Germline lookup yields CDR1 SGHVS and CDR2 FQNEAQ. This chain uses TRBV7-8 with TRBJ2-3; possibly TRBD2 for D (7 bases). The sequence came from a man aged 45-69 years who received an inactivated influenza vaccine. The sample was CD8+ T cells sorted from PBMCs, taken around 25 months after vaccination. This CDR3 reads CASSLVRGAGDTQYF. Written as DNA, the CDR3 is TGTGCCAGCAGCTTAGTACGGGGGGCCGGAGATACGCAGTATTTT.